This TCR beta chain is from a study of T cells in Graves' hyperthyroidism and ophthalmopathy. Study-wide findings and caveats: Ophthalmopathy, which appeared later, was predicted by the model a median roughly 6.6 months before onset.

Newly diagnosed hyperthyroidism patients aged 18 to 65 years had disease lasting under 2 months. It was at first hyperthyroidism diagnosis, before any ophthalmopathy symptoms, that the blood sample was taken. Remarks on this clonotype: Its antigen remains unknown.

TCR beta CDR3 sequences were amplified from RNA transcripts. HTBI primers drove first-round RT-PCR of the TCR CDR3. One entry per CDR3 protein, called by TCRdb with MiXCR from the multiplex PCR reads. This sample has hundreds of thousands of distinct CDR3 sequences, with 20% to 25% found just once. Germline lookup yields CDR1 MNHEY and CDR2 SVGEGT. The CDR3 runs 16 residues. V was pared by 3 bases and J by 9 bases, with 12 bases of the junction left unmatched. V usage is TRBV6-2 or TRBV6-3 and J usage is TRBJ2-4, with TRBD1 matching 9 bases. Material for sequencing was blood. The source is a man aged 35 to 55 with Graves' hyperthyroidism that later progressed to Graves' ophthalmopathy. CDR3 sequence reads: CASSYLTRDRVSIQYF. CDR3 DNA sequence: TGTGCCAGCAGTTATCTCACCCGGGACAGGGTGAGCATTCAGTACTTC.